Listed below are T cell receptor beta chains from one sample, sequenced in a study of type 1 and type 2 diabetes patients. Each CDR3 protein is one row after TCRdb ran MiXCR on the multiplex PCR reads. The data hold about 250,000 distinct CDR3 sequences, with roughly 50% observed a single time. Sequenced material: peripheral blood mononuclear cells (PBMCs). These receptors were obtained from a man between 18 and 29 years old with type 2 diabetes. CDR3s include the opening cysteine and the closing phenylalanine or tryptophan. The D gene is left open where the match is weak. Some rows mark clone size as missing; the rest say once, few, many or name a class of expanded clone.

size | J | D | V | DNA | CDR3
- | TRBJ1-6 | - | TRBV6-5 | TGTGCCAGCAGCGCGGGACGGCCACCCCTCCACTTT | CASSAGRPPLHF
many | TRBJ2-2 | - | TRBV6-2/TRBV6-3 | TGTGCCAGCAGTTACGGGGAGACCGGGGAGCTGTTTTTT | CASSYGETGELFF
few | TRBJ1-1 | - | TRBV2 | TGTGCCAGCTGGGAAGATGGGGTGGGTACTGAAGCTTTCTTT | CASWEDGVGTEAFF
few | TRBJ1-1 | TRBD1 | TRBV24-1 | TGTGCCACACAGGGGGCATACACTGAAGCTTTCTTT | CATQGAYTEAFF
- | TRBJ1-2 | - | TRBV19 | TGTGCCAGTAGTATTGGCAGGCGACGGCTTAACTATGGCTACACCTTC | CASSIGRRRLNYGYTF
- | TRBJ1-5 | - | TRBV12-3/TRBV12-4 | TGTGCCAGCAGTTTAAAAGGGAATCAGCCCCAGCATTTT | CASSLKGNQPQHF
few | TRBJ1-2 | TRBD1 | TRBV12-3/TRBV12-4 | TGTGCCAGCAGTCCCGGGAGGACAGGGCGAGGCTACACCTTC | CASSPGRTGRGYTF
- | TRBJ1-2 | - | TRBV7-3 | TGTGCCAGCAGCCCTGGGCCCGGTCGTGGGGTGAATGGCTACACCTTC | CASSPGPGRGVNGYTF
few | TRBJ2-7 | TRBD1 | TRBV4-1 | TGCGCCAGCAGCCAAGAGGACAGGGGATACGAGCAGTACTTC | CASSQEDRGYEQYF
- | TRBJ1-5 | - | TRBV6-6 | TGTGCCAGCAGTGTAGGGAACAATCAGCCCCAGCATTTT | CASSVGNNQPQHF
- | TRBJ1-6 | TRBD1 | TRBV7-2 | TGTGCCAGCAGCTTAAACAGGGGGCGCGTCAATTCACCCCTCCACTTT | CASSLNRGRVNSPLHF
- | TRBJ2-1 | TRBD2 | TRBV4-2 | TGTGCCAGCAGCCAAGAGGCTGGACTAGCGGGACCAGATGAGCAGTTCTTC | CASSQEAGLAGPDEQFF
- | TRBJ2-3 | - | TRBV4-1 | TGCGCCAGCAGCCAAGCACAACGCCCAGATACGCAGTATTTT | CASSQAQRPDTQYF
- | TRBJ2-1 | - | TRBV25-1 | TGTGCCAGCAGTGAATGGAGTGATGAGCAGTTCTTC | CASSEWSDEQFF
many | TRBJ2-2 | - | TRBV15 | TGTGCCACCAGCAGCGACTACGGGGAGCTGTTTTTT | CATSSDYGELFF
- | TRBJ2-3 | TRBD2 | TRBV24-1 | TGTGCCACCAGTGAACCGGTAGCGGGAGGCGTGGATACGCAGTATTTT | CATSEPVAGGVDTQYF
- | TRBJ2-3 | - | TRBV10-3 | TGTGCCAGGCAGACAGTTCGAACGGTAGATACGCAGTATTTT | CARQTVRTVDTQYF
- | TRBJ2-1 | - | TRBV10-1 | TGCGCCAGCAGTGAGCTTACCACCCGAAGCTCCTACAATGAGCAGTTCTTC | CASSELTTRSSYNEQFF
- | TRBJ2-3 | TRBD2 | TRBV20-1 | TGCAGTGGTGGGGTGCGGGGGATCACAGATACGCAGTATTTT | CSGGVRGITDTQYF
- | TRBJ2-7 | TRBD1 | TRBV2 | TGTGCCAGCACCCCGGACAGGGGAGGAGTTGAGCAGTACTTC | CASTPDRGGVEQYF
- | TRBJ2-7 | - | TRBV30 | TGTGCCTGGAGAGGGCCGGGTAGCTCCTACGAGCAGTACTTC | CAWRGPGSSYEQYF
- | TRBJ1-1 | - | TRBV12-3/TRBV12-4 | TGTGCCAGCAGTTTGGTAGGGACTTGGGGAACCGAAGCTTTCTTT | CASSLVGTWGTEAFF
- | TRBJ2-5 | TRBD2 | TRBV4-1 | TGCGCCAGCAGCCTCACTAGCGGGGGCCACGAAGAGACCCAGTACTTC | CASSLTSGGHEETQYF
few | TRBJ2-5 | - | TRBV2 | TGTGCCAGCAATAAACTAGTTATGTCTCGAGAGACCCAGTACTTC | CASNKLVMSRETQYF
- | TRBJ2-5 | - | TRBV7-2 | TGTGCCAGCAGCTTCGGTAACGGGACGAGGGAGACCCAGTACTTC | CASSFGNGTRETQYF
- | TRBJ2-2 | - | TRBV19 | TGTGCCAGTCAACAGGGTTGGAACACCGGGGAGCTGTTTTTT | CASQQGWNTGELFF